The source of this TCR beta chain is a study of cytomegalovirus exposure and HLA in healthy donors. Study information: Both the 100 to 150 validation repertoires and the 666 first-cohort repertoires used the same platform, as reported by a later analysis.

Findings and caveats of the study: First-cohort TCR clusters tended to co-occur in the 130 or so validation repertoires, a later analysis found. Among the CMV-associated chains, three were confirmed in vitro as specific for CMV antigens. Some public TCRs appeared in many individuals, while most sequences were rare.

Assay used: immunoSEQ multiplex PCR; TCRdb lists only in-frame clones, some missing. The data contain 200,000 to 300,000 clones, roughly 87% of them seen just once; the ten biggest clones take up approximately 12%. On this clone: Its antigen remains unknown.

Sequences were obtained from PBMCs. This receptor was taken from a man between 18 and 35 years old in good health and CMV-seropositive.

CDR3: CAIKQGPGQPQHF. Here the CDR3 DNA reads TGTGCCATCAAGCAGGGGCCCGGTCAGCCCCAGCATTTT. The rearrangement joins TRBV10-3 to TRBJ1-5, with D possibly TRBD1 on 6 matching bases. Trimming took 7 bases from V and 6 from J, leaving 13 bases between them. CDR1 and CDR2 (germline): ENHRY, SYGVKD. CDR3 length: 13 residues.